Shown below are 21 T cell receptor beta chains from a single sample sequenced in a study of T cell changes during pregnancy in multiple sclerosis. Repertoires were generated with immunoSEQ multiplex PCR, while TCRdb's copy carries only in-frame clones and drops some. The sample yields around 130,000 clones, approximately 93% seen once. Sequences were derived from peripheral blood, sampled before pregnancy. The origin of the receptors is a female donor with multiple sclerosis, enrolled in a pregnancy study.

CDR3: CASSPRDRSGNTIYF. CDR3 nucleotides: TGTGCCAGCAGTCCCCGGGACAGATCGGGAAACACCATATATTTT. The V and J genes are TRBV6-1 and TRBJ1-3; 7 positions match TRBD1. The CDR3 length is 15 residues. The germline gives CDR1 MNHNS, CDR2 SASEGT. Trimming removed 5 bases from V and 4 bases from J; junction bases left unmatched: 8.

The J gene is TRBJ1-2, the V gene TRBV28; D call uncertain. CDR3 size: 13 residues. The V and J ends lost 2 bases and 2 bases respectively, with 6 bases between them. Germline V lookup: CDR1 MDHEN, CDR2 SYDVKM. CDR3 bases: TGTGCCAGCAGTTTACAACAGAACTATGGCTACACCTTC. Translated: CASSLQQNYGYTF.

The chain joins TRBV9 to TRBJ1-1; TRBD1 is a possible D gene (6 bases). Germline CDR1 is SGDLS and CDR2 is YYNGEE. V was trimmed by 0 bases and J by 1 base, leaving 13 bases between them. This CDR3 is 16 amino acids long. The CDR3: CASSVEGGGANTEAFF. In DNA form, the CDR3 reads TGTGCCAGCAGCGTAGAAGGAGGGGGGGCGAACACTGAAGCTTTCTTT.

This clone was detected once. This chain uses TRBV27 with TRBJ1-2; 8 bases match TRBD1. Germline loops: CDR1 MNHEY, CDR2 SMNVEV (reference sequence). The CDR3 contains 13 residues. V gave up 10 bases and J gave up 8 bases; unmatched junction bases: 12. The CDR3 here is CATWDRRNMGYTF. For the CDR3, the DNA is TGTGCCACCTGGGACAGGCGAAATATGGGCTACACCTTC.

CDR3 loop: CASSYFEDWGYTF. As DNA, the CDR3 is TGTGCCAGCAGTTACTTCGAGGATTGGGGCTACACCTTC. The J gene is TRBJ1-2, the V gene TRBV6-5; D remains ambiguous. V lost 1 base, J lost 8 bases, and 11 bases lay in between. Looked up from germline, CDR1 is MNHEY and CDR2 is SVGAGI. The CDR3 has 13 amino acids.

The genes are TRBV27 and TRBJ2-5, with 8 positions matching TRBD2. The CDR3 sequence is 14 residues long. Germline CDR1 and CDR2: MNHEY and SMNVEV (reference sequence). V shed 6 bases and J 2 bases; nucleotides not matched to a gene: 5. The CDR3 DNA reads TGTGCCAGCAGGGGCGGGGGGACGCAAGAGACCCAGTACTTC. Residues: CASRGGGTQETQYF.

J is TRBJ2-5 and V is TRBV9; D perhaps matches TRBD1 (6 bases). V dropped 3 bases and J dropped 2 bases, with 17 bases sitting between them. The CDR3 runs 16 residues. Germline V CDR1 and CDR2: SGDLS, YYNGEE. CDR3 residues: CASSAQGLSKQETQYF. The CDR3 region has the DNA TGTGCCAGCAGCGCTCAGGGGCTCTCTAAGCAAGAGACCCAGTACTTC.

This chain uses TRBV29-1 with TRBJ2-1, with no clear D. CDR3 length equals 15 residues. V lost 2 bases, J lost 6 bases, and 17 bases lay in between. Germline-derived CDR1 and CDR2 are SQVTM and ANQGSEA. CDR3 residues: CSVEPLVKPGNEQFF. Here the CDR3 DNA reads TGCAGCGTTGAACCCCTGGTCAAGCCCGGCAATGAGCAGTTCTTC.

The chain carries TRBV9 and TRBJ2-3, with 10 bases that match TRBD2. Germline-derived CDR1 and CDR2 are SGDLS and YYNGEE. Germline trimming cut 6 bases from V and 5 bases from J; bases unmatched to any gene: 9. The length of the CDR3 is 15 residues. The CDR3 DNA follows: TGTGCCAGCATGAGCGGGGGGGATGTGAAAGATACGCAGTATTTT. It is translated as CASMSGGDVKDTQYF.

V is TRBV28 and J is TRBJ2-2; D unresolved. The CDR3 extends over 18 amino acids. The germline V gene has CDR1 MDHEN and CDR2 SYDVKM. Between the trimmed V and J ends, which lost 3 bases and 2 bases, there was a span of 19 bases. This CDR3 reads CASSLPAGRISNTGELFF. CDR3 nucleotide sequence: TGTGCCAGCAGTTTGCCCGCAGGCAGGATTAGTAACACCGGGGAGCTGTTTTTT.

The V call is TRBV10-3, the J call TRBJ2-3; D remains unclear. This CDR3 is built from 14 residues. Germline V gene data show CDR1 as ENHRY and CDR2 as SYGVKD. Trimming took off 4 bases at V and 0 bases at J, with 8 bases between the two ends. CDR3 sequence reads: CAISVDSSTDTQYF. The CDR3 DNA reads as TGTGCCATCAGTGTCGACTCTAGCACAGATACGCAGTATTTT.

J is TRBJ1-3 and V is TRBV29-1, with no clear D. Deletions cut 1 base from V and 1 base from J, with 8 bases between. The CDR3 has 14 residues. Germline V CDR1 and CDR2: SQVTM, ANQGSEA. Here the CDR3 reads CSVEGRNSGNTIYF. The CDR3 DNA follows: TGCAGCGTTGAAGGTCGTAATTCTGGAAACACCATATATTTT.

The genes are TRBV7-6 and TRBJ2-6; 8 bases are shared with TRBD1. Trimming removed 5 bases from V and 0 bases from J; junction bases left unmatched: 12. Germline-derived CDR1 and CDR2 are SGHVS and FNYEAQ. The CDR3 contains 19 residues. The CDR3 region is CASSLNTRGLSSGANVLTF. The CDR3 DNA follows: TGTGCCAGCAGCCTTAATACCAGGGGGCTTTCCTCTGGGGCCAACGTCCTGACTTTC. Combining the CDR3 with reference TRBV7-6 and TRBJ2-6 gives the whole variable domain GAGVSQSPRYKVTKRGQDVALRCDPISGHVSLYWYRQALGQGPEFLTYFNYEAQQDKSGLPNDRFSAERPEGSISTLTIQRTEQRDSAMYRCASSLNTRGLSSGANVLTFGAGSRLTVL.

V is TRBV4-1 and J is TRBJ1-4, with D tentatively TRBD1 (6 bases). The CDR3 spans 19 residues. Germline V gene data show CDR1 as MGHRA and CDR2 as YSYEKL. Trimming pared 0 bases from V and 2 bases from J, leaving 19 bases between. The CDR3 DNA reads TGCGCCAGCAGCCAAGATCCCCTGGGACAAGGGTTGACTAATGAAAAACTGTTTTTT. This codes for CASSQDPLGQGLTNEKLFF.

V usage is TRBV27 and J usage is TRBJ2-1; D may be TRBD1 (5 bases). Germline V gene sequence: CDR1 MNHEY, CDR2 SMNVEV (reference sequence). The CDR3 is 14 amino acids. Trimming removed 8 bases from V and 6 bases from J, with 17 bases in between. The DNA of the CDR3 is TGTGCCAGCTCCGACAGCCGACACCCCAATGAGCAGTTCTTC. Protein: CASSDSRHPNEQFF.

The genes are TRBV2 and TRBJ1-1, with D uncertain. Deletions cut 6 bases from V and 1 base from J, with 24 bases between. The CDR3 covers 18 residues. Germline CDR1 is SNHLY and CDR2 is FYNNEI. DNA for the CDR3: TGTGCCAGCAGACCTAACTTCCTTCGCTCTTACGGGAACACTGAAGCTTTCTTT. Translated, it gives CASRPNFLRSYGNTEAFF.

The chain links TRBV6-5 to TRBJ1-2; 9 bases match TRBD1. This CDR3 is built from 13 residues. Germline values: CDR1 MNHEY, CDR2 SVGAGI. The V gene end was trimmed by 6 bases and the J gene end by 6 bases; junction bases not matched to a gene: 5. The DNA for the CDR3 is TGTGCCAGCAGCCGGACAGGGGTACATGGCTACACCTTC. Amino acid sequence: CASSRTGVHGYTF.

The CDR3 bases are TGTGCCAGCAGTGAATCCAGGGGACGTTACAATGAGCAGTTCTTC. Translated: CASSESRGRYNEQFF. V and J are TRBV25-1 and TRBJ2-1; possible D gene TRBD1, 6 bases. Germline V gene lookup returns CDR1 MGHDK and CDR2 SYGVNS. V was pared by 1 base and J by 4 bases, with 11 bases between. The CDR3 contains 15 residues.

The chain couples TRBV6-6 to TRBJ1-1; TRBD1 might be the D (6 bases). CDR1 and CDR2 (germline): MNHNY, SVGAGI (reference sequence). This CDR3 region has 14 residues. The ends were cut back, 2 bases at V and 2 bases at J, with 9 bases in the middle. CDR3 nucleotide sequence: TGTGCCAGCAGTTACAACAGGGCAAACACTGAAGCTTTCTTT. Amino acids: CASSYNRANTEAFF.

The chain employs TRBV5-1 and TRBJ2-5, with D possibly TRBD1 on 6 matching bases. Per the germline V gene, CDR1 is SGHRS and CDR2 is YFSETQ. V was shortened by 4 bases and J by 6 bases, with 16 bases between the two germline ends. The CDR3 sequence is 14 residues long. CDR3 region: CASSRGQGEKTQYF. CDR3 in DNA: TGCGCCAGCAGCAGGGGACAAGGAGAAAAGACCCAGTACTTC. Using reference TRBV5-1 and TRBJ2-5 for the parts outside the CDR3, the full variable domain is KAGVTQTPRYLIKTRGQQVTLSCSPISGHRSVSWYQQTPGQGLQFLFEYFSETQRNKGNFPGRFSGRQFSNSRSEMNVSTLELGDSALYLCASSRGQGEKTQYFGPGTRLLVL.

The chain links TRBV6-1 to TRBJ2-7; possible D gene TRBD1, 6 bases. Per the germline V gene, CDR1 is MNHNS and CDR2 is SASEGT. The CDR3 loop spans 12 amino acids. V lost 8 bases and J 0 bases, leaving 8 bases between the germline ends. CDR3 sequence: CASQGTSYEQYF. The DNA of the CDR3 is TGTGCCAGCCAGGGGACCTCCTACGAGCAGTACTTC.